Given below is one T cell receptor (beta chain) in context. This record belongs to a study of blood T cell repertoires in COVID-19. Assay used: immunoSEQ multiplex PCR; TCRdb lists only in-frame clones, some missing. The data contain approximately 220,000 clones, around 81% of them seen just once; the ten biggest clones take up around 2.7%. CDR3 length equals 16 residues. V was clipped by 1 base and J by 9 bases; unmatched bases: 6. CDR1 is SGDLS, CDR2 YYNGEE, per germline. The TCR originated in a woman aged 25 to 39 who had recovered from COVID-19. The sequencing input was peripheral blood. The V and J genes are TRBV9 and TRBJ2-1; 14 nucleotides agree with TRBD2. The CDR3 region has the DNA TGTGCCAGCAGCGTAACCGGGACTAGCGGGAGTTGTGAGCAGTTCTTC. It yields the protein CASSVTGTSGSCEQFF.